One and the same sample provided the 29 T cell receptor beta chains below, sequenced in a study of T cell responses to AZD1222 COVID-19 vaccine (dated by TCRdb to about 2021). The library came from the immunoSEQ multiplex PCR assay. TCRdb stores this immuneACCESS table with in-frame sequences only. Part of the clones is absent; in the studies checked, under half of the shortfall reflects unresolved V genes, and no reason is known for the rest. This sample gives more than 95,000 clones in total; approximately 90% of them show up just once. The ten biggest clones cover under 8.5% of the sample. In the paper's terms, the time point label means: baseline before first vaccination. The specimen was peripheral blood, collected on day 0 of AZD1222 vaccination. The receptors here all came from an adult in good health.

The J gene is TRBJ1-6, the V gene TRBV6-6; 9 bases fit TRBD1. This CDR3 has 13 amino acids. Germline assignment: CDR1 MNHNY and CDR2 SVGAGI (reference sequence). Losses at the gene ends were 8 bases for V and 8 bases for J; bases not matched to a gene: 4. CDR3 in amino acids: CASAWTGDSPLHF. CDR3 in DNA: TGTGCCAGCGCGTGGACAGGGGATTCACCCCTCCACTTT.

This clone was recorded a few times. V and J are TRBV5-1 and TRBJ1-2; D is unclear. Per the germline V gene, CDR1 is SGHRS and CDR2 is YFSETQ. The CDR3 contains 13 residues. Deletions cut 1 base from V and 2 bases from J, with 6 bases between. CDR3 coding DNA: TGCGCCAGCAGCTTGACAGCCAACTATGGCTACACCTTC. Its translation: CASSLTANYGYTF.

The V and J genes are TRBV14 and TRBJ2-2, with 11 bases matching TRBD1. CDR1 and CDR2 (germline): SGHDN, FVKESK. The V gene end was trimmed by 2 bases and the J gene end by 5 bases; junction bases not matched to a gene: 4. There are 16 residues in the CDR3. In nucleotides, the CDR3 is TGTGCCAGCAGCCAACCCGGGACAGGGGGTACCGGGGAGCTGTTTTTT. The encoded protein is CASSQPGTGGTGELFF.

The DNA for the CDR3 is TGTGCCAGCTCAGCAGGGGCTTCAGATACGCAGTATTTT. Its translation: CASSAGASDTQYF. The J gene is TRBJ2-3, the V gene TRBV18; perhaps TRBD1 as D (6 bases). This CDR3 is built from 13 residues. The V and J ends lost 5 bases and 4 bases respectively, with 10 bases between them. Germline V gene lookup returns CDR1 KGHSH and CDR2 LQKENI.

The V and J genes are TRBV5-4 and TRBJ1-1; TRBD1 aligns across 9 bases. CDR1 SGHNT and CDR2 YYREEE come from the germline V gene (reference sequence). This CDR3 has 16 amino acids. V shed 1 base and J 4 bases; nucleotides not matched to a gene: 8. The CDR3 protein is CASSLLSGQGFTEAFF. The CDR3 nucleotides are TGTGCCAGCAGCTTGTTATCGGGACAGGGATTCACTGAAGCTTTCTTT.

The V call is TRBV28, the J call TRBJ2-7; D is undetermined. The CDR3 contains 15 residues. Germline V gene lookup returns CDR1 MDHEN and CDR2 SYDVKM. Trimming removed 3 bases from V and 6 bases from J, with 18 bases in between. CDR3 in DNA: TGTGCCAGCAGTTTGAAAACAGTGGCCTCGCGCGAGCAGTACTTC. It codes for CASSLKTVASREQYF.

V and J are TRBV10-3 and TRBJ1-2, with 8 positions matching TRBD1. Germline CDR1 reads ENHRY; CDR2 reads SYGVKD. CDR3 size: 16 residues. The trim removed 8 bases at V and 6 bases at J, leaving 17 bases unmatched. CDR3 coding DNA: TGTGCCATCTCAGGTGGCGGACAGGGTAGATCGGATGGCTACACCTTC. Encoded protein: CAISGGGQGRSDGYTF.

CDR3 in amino acids: CASSFIPVNTEAFF. The CDR3 bases are TGTGCCAGCAGCTTTATCCCCGTGAACACTGAAGCTTTCTTT. The chain links TRBV9 to TRBJ1-1; D is uncertain. Germline values: CDR1 SGDLS, CDR2 YYNGEE. Trimming stripped 4 bases from V and 0 bases from J, with 10 bases between. The CDR3 length is 14 residues.

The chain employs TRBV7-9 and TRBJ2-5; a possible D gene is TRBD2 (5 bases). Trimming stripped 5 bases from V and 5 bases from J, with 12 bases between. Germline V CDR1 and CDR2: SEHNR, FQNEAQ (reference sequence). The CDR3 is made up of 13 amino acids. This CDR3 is CASSQEVGETQYF. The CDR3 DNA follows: TGTGCCAGCAGCCAGGAGGTCGGGGAGACCCAGTACTTC.

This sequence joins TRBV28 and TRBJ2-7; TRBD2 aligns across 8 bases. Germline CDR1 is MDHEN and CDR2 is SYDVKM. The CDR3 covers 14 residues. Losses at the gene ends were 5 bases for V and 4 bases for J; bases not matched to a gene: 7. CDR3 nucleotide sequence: TGTGCCAGCAGTCCGGGAGGGCCTACTTACGAGCAGTACTTC. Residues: CASSPGGPTYEQYF.

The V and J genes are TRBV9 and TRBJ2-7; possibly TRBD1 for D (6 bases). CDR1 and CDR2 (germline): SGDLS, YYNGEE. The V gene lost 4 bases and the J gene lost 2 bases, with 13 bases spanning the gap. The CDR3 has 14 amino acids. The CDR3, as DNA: TGTGCCAGCAGCCCGCAGGGGAAGCCCTACGAGCAGTACTTC. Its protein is CASSPQGKPYEQYF.

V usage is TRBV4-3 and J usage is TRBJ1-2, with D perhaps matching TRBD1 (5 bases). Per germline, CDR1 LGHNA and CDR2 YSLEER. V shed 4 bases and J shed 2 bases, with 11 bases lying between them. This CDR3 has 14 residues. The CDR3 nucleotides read TGCGCCAGCAGCCGGGGTCGGGGGAACTATGGCTACACCTTC. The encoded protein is CASSRGRGNYGYTF.

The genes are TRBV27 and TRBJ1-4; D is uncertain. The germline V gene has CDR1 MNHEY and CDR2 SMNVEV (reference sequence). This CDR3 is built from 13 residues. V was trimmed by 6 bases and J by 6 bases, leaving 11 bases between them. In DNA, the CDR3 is TGTGCCAGCAGCTCCAACTTGCATGAAAAACTGTTTTTT. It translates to CASSSNLHEKLFF.

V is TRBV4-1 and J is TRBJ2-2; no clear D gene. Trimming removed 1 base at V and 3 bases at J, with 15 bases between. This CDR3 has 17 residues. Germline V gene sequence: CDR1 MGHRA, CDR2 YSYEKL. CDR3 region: CASSQVNMGFDTGELFF. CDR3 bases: TGCGCCAGCAGCCAAGTAAATATGGGATTCGACACCGGGGAGCTGTTTTTT.

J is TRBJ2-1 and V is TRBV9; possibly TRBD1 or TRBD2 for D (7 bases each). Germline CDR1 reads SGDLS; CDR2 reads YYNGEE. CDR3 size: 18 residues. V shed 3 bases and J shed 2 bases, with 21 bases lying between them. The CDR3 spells CASSASPTGEGTYNEQFF. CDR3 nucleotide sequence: TGTGCCAGCAGCGCCTCTCCTACAGGGGAGGGGACCTACAATGAGCAGTTCTTC. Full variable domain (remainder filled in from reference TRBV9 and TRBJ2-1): DSGVTQTPKHLITATGQRVTLRCSPRSGDLSVYWYQQSLDQGLQFLIQYYNGEERAKGNILERFSAQQFPDLHSELNLSSLELGDSALYFCASSASPTGEGTYNEQFFGPGTRLTVL.

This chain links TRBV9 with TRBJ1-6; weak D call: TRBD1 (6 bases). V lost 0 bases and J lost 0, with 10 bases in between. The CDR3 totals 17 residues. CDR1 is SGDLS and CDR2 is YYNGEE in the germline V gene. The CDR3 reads CASSVGRGSSYNSPLHF. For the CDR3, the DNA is TGTGCCAGCAGCGTAGGAAGGGGGAGCTCCTATAATTCACCCCTCCACTTT. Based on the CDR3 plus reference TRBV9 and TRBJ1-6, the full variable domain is DSGVTQTPKHLITATGQRVTLRCSPRSGDLSVYWYQQSLDQGLQFLIQYYNGEERAKGNILERFSAQQFPDLHSELNLSSLELGDSALYFCASSVGRGSSYNSPLHFGNGTRLTVT.

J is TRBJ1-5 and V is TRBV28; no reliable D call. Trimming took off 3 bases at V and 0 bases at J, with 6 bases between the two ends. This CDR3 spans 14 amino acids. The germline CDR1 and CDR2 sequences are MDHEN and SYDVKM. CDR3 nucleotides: TGTGCCAGCAGTTTTATCCTTAGCAATCAGCCCCAGCATTTT. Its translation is CASSFILSNQPQHF.

The CDR3 DNA is TGCGCCAGCAGCTTGGTACGGGGGTTCGGGCCAGATACGCAGTATTTT. As protein: CASSLVRGFGPDTQYF. The chain joins TRBV5-1 to TRBJ2-3; possible D gene TRBD2, 6 bases. The V end lost 0 bases, the J end lost 4 bases, and 15 bases lay between the germline ends. The germline CDR1 and CDR2 sequences are SGHRS and YFSETQ. The CDR3 has 16 residues. Full variable domain (remainder filled in from reference TRBV5-1 and TRBJ2-3): KAGVTQTPRYLIKTRGQQVTLSCSPISGHRSVSWYQQTPGQGLQFLFEYFSETQRNKGNFPGRFSGRQFSNSRSEMNVSTLELGDSALYLCASSLVRGFGPDTQYFGPGTRLTVL.

CDR3 bases: TGCAGTGCTAGTCCAGCGGGAGGGTACAATGAGCAGTTCTTC. It yields the protein CSASPAGGYNEQFF. The chain recombines TRBV20-1 with TRBJ2-1, with TRBD2 matching over 10 bases. Trimming at V came to 3 bases and at J to 4 bases, leaving 3 bases not matched to a gene. In germline, CDR1 is DFQATT, CDR2 SNEGSKA (reference sequence). CDR3 length: 14 amino acids.

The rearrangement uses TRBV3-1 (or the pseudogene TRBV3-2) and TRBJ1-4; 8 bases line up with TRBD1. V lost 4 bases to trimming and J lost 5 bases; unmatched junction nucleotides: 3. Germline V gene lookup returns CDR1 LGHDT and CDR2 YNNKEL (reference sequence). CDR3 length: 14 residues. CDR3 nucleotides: TGTGCCAGCAGCCTCGGGACAGGAAATGAAAAACTGTTTTTT. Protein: CASSLGTGNEKLFF.

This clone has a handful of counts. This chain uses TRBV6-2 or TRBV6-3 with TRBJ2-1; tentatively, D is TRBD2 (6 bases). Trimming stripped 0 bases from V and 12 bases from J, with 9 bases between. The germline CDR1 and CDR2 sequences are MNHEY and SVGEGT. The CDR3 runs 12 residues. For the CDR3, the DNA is TGTGCCAGCAGTTACTCCCGGGACTGGCAGTTCTTC. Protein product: CASSYSRDWQFF.

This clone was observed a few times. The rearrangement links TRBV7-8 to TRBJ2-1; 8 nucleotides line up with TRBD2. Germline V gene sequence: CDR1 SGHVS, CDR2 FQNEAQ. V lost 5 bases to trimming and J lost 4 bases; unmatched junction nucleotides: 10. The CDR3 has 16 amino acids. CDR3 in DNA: TGTGCCAGCAGCCCCGTCAGGACTAGCAGGTACAATGAGCAGTTCTTC. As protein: CASSPVRTSRYNEQFF.

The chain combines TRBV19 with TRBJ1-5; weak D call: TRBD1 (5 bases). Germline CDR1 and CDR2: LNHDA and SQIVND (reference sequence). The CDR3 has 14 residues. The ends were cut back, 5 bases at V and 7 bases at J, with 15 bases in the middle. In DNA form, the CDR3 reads TGTGCCAGTAGTCTACTGAGGGGAGGACAGCCCCAGCATTTT. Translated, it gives CASSLLRGGQPQHF. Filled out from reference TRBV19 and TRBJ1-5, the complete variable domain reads DGGITQSPKYLFRKEGQNVTLSCEQNLNHDAMYWYRQDPGQGLRLIYYSQIVNDFQKGDIAEGYSVSREKKESFPLTVTSAQKNPTAFYLCASSLLRGGQPQHFGDGTRLSIL.

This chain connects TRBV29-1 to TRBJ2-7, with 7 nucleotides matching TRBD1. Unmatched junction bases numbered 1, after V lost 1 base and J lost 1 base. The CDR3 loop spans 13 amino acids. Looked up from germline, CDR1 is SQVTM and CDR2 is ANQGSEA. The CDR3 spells CSVEAGGSYEQYF. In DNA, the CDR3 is TGCAGCGTTGAAGCAGGGGGTTCCTACGAGCAGTACTTC.

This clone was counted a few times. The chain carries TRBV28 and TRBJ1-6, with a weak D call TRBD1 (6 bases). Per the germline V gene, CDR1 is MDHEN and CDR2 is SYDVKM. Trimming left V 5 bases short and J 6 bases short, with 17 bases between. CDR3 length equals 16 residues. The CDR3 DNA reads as TGTGCCAGCAGTGCAACGACCGGAGGGGGTAATTCACCCCTCCACTTT. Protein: CASSATTGGGNSPLHF.

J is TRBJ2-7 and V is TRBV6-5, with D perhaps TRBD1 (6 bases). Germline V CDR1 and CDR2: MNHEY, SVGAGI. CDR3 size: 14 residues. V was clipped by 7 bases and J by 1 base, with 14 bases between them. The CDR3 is CASTPRTDSYEQYF. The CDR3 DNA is TGTGCCAGCACCCCACGGACAGATTCCTACGAGCAGTACTTC.

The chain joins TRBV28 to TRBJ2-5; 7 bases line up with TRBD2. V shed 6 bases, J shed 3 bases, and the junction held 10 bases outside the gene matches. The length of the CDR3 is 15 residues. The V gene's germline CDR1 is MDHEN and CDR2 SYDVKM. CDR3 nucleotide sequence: TGTGCCAGCAGCATGGGGGGGAGTGGCGAAGAGACCCAGTACTTC. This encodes CASSMGGSGEETQYF.

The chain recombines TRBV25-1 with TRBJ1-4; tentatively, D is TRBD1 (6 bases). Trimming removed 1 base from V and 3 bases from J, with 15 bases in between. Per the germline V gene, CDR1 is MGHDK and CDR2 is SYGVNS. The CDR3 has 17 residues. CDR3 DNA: TGTGCCAGCAGTGAATGTTTCAGGGGTTTTCCTAATGAAAAACTGTTTTTT. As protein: CASSECFRGFPNEKLFF.

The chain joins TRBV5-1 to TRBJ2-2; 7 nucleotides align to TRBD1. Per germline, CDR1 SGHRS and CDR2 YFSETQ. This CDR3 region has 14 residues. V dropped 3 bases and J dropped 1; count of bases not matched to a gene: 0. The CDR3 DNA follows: TGCGCCAGCAGCTGGACAGGGAACACCGGGGAGCTGTTTTTT. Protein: CASSWTGNTGELFF.